The TCR beta chain under discussion was sequenced for a study of OX40 agonist ivuxolimab in advanced cancers. V was pared by 0 bases and J by 5 bases, with 15 bases between. Germline-derived CDR1 and CDR2 are SGHNT and YYREEE (reference sequence). This CDR3 has 16 residues. Sequencing used immunoSEQ multiplex PCR; TCRdb keeps in-frame clones, though not all of them. Of tens of thousands of clones listed, 85% to 95% are singletons. Here the sequenced sample was CD4+ or CD8+ T cells sorted from blood, taken in a trial of the OX40 agonist ivuxolimab. This rearrangement joins TRBV5-4 to TRBJ2-1, with D perhaps matching TRBD2 (6 bases). The clonotype was recovered from an adult with an advanced solid tumor such as melanoma, head and neck, liver or kidney cancer. The CDR3 DNA is TGTGCCAGCAGCTTGGAATGGGGGGAAGGTCACAATGAGCAGTTCTTC. Its protein is CASSLEWGEGHNEQFF. Full variable domain (outside the CDR3, taken from reference TRBV5-4 and TRBJ2-1): ETGVTQSPTHLIKTRGQQVTLRCSSQSGHNTVSWYQQALGQGPQFIFQYYREEENGRGNFPPRFSGLQFPNYSSELNVNALELDDSALYLCASSLEWGEGHNEQFFGPGTRLTVL.